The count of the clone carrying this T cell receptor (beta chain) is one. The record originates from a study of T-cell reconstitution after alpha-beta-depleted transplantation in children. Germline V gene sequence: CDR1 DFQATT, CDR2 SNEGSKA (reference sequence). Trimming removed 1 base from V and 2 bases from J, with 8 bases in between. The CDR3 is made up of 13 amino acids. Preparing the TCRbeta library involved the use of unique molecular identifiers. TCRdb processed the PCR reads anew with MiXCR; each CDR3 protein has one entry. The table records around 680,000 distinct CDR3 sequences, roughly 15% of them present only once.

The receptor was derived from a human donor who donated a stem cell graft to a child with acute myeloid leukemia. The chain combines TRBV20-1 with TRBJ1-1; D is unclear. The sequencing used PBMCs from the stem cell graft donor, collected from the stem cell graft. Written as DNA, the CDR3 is TGCAGTGCTAGAGGACACCTCAACACTGAAGCTTTCTTT. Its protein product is CSARGHLNTEAFF.